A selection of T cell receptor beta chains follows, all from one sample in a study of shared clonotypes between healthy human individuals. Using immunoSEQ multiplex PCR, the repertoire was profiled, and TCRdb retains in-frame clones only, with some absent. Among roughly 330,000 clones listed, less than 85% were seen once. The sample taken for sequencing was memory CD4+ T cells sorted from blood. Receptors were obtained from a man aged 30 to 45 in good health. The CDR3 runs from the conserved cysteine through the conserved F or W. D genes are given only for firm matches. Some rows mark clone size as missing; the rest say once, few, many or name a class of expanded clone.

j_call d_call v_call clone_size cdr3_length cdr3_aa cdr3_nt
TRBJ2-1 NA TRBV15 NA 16 CATSRDRTLNDNEQFF TGTGCCACCAGCAGAGATAGGACTTTGAATGACAATGAGCAGTTCTTC
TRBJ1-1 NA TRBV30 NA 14 CAWSERVLRTEAFF TGTGCCTGGAGTGAGAGGGTTCTGAGGACTGAAGCTTTCTTT
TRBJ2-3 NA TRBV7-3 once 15 CASSPSGVGTDTQYF TGTGCCAGCAGCCCGTCGGGAGTAGGAACAGATACGCAGTATTTT
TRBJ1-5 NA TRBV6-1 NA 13 CASSTDFYQPQHF TGTGCCAGCAGCACCGATTTTTATCAGCCCCAGCATTTT
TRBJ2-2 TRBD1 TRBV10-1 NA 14 CASSDYTGAGELFF TGCGCCAGCAGTGATTATACAGGGGCCGGGGAGCTGTTTTTT
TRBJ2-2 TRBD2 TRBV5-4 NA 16 CASSPTSGSLTGELFF TGTGCCAGCAGCCCAACTAGCGGGAGTTTAACCGGGGAGCTGTTTTTT
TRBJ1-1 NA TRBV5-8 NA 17 CASSPGWVRRMNTEAFF TGTGCCAGCAGCCCCGGCTGGGTGAGGAGGATGAACACTGAAGCTTTCTTT
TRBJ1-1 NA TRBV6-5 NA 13 CASTRSIGTEAFF TGTGCCAGCACCCGCTCAATAGGGACTGAAGCTTTCTTT
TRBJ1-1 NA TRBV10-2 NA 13 CASNPGPNTEAFF TGCGCCAGCAACCCAGGGCCGAACACTGAAGCTTTCTTT
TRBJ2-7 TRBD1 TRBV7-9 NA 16 CASSFGQASPHYEQYF TGTGCCAGCAGCTTTGGACAGGCCTCCCCCCACTACGAGCAGTACTTC
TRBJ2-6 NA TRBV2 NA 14 CASYLRTGANVLTF TGTGCCAGCTATCTCCGGACTGGGGCCAACGTCCTGACTTTC
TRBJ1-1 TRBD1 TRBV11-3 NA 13 CASSPRTGGKAFF TGTGCCAGCAGCCCTCGGACAGGGGGCAAAGCTTTCTTT
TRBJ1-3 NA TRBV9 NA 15 CASRRGDHSGNTIYF TGTGCCAGCCGCCGGGGGGACCACTCTGGAAACACCATATATTTT
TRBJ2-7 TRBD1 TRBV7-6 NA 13 CASSPGQTYEQYF TGTGCCAGCAGCCCGGGACAGACCTACGAGCAGTACTTC
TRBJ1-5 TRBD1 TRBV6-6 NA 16 CASSPGTGAQNQPQHF TGTGCCAGCAGTCCCGGGACAGGGGCGCAAAATCAGCCCCAGCATTTT
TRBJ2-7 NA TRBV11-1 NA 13 CASSRSGRGEQYF TGTGCCAGCAGCCGCAGCGGTCGGGGGGAGCAGTACTTC
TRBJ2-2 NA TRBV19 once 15 CASTPGGGVAGELFF TGTGCCAGTACCCCCGGCGGAGGGGTGGCCGGGGAGCTGTTTTTT
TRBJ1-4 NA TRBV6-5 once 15 CASSQSRAFNEKLFF TGTGCCAGCAGTCAATCCAGAGCCTTTAATGAAAAACTGTTTTTT
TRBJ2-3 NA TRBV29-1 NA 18 CSVERGPRERQYTDTQYF TGCAGCGTTGAGCGAGGGCCCCGGGAACGACAGTACACAGATACGCAGTATTTT
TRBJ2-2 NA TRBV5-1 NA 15 CASSLGGQNTGELFF TGCGCCAGCAGCTTGGGCGGACAGAACACCGGGGAGCTGTTTTTT
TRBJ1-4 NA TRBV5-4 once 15 CASSSGDGMGEKLFF TGTGCCAGCAGCTCGGGGGATGGTATGGGTGAAAAACTGTTTTTT
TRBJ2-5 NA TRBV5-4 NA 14 CASSPKRFQETQYF TGTGCCAGCAGCCCTAAGCGGTTCCAAGAGACCCAGTACTTC
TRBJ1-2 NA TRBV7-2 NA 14 CASSLAGGLGGYTF TGTGCCAGCAGCTTAGCGGGGGGTTTGGGTGGCTACACCTTC
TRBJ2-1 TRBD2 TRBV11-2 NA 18 CASTILTSGIGGGNEQFF TGTGCCAGCACCATCCTGACTAGCGGGATAGGGGGGGGGAATGAGCAGTTCTTC
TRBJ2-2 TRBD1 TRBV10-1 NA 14 CASSVTGVTGELFF TGCGCCAGCAGTGTGACAGGGGTGACCGGGGAGCTGTTTTTT
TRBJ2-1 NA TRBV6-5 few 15 CASSAGVSSYNEQFF TGTGCCAGCAGTGCCGGGGTAAGCTCCTACAATGAGCAGTTCTTC
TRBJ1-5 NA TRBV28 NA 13 CASSLPGTLPQHF TGTGCCAGCAGTTTGCCAGGGACCCTTCCCCAGCATTTT
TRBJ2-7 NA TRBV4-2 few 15 CASSQVLGSSYEQYF TGTGCCAGCAGCCAAGTTCTAGGAAGCTCCTACGAGCAGTACTTC
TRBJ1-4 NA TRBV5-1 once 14 CASSLAGTNEKLFF TGCGCCAGCAGCTTGGCGGGCACTAATGAAAAACTGTTTTTT
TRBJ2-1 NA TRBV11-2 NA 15 CASSLIPNSYNEQFF TGTGCCAGCAGCTTAATCCCGAATTCCTACAATGAGCAGTTCTTC
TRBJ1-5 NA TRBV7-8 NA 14 CASSLGGWDQPQHF TGTGCCAGCAGCTTAGGAGGGTGGGATCAGCCCCAGCATTTT
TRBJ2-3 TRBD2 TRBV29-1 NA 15 CSVRASGSRTDTQYF TGCAGCGTTCGCGCTAGCGGGAGTAGGACAGATACGCAGTATTTT
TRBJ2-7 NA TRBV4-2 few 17 CASSQDVSGTGAYEQYF TGTGCCAGCAGCCAAGACGTGTCTGGGACGGGAGCCTACGAGCAGTACTTC
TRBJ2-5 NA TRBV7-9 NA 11 CASSLDQTQYF TGTGCCAGCAGCTTAGATCAGACCCAGTACTTC
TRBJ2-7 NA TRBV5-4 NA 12 CASSLHRAEQYF TGTGCCAGCAGCTTGCACCGAGCCGAGCAGTACTTC
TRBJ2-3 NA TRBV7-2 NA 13 CASSPLDVDTQYF TGTGCCAGCAGCCCCCTGGATGTGGATACGCAGTATTTT
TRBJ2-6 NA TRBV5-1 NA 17 CASSKGRADSGANVLTF TGCGCCAGCAGCAAGGGACGGGCAGACTCTGGGGCCAACGTCCTGACTTTC
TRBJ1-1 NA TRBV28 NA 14 CASSPYRDGTEAFF TGTGCCAGCAGCCCGTACCGGGACGGAACTGAAGCTTTCTTT
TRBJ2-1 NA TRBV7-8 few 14 CASSPEEVAAGRFF TGTGCCAGCAGCCCGGAAGAGGTAGCTGCTGGCCGGTTCTTC
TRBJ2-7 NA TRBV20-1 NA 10 CSAIYYEQYF TGCAGTGCAATATACTACGAGCAGTACTTC
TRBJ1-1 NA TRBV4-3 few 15 CASSPRGALNTEAFF TGCGCCAGCAGCCCGCGGGGGGCCTTGAACACTGAAGCTTTCTTT
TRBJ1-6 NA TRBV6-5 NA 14 CASSYIGGDSPLHF TGTGCCAGCAGTTACATTGGGGGTGATTCACCCCTCCACTTT
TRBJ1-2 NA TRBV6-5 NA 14 CASSLRGGNYGYTF TGTGCCAGCAGTTTAAGGGGGGGAAACTATGGCTACACCTTC
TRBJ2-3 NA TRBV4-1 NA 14 CASSPRETADTQYF TGCGCCAGCAGCCCCCGTGAGACCGCAGATACGCAGTATTTT
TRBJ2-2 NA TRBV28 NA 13 CASSTPFSGELFF TGTGCCAGCAGTACCCCATTCTCCGGGGAGCTGTTTTTT
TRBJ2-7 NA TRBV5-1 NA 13 CASSLGRNYEQYF TGCGCCAGCAGCTTGGGACGGAACTACGAGCAGTACTTC
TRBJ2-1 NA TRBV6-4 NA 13 CASSGREPNEQFF TGTGCCAGCAGCGGGCGGGAACCGAATGAGCAGTTCTTC
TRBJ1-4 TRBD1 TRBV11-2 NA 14 CASSLGQGGEKLFF TGTGCCAGCAGCTTAGGACAGGGAGGCGAAAAACTGTTTTTT
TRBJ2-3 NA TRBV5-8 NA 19 CASSLDPDYGVGGTDTQYF TGTGCCAGCAGCTTGGACCCCGATTATGGGGTGGGCGGCACAGATACGCAGTATTTT
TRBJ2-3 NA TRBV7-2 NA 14 CASSLAWRSDTQYF TGTGCCAGCAGCTTAGCATGGAGATCCGATACGCAGTATTTT
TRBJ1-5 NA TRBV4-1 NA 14 CASSQQHSNQPQHF TGCGCCAGCAGCCAACAACATAGCAATCAGCCCCAGCATTTT
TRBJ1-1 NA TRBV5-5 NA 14 CASSLDRVRTEAFF TGTGCCAGCAGCTTGGACAGGGTCCGCACTGAAGCTTTCTTT
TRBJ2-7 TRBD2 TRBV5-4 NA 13 CASSLGGAREQYF TGTGCCAGCAGCCTCGGGGGGGCACGCGAGCAGTACTTC
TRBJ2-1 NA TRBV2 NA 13 CASTSGSYNEQFF TGTGCCAGCACCAGCGGATCCTACAATGAGCAGTTCTTC
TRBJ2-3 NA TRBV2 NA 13 CASGRGLVDTQYF TGTGCCAGCGGGCGGGGCCTAGTAGATACGCAGTATTTT